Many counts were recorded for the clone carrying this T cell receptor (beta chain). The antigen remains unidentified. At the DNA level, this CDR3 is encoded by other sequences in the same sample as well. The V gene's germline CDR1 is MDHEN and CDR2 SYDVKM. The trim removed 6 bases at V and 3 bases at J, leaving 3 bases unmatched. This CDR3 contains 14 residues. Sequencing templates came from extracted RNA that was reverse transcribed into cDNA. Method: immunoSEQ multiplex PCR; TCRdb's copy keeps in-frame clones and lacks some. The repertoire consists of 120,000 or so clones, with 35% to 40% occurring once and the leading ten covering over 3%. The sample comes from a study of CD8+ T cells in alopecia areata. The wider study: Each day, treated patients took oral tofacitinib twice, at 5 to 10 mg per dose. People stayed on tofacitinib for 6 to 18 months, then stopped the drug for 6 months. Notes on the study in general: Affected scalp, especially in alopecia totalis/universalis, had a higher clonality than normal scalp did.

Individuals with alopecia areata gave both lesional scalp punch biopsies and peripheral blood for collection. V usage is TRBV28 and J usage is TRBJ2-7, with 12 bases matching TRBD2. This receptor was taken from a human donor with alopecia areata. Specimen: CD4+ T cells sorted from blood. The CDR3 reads CASSETSGSYEQYF. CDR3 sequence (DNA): TGTGCCAGCAGCGAGACTAGCGGGAGCTACGAGCAGTACTTC.